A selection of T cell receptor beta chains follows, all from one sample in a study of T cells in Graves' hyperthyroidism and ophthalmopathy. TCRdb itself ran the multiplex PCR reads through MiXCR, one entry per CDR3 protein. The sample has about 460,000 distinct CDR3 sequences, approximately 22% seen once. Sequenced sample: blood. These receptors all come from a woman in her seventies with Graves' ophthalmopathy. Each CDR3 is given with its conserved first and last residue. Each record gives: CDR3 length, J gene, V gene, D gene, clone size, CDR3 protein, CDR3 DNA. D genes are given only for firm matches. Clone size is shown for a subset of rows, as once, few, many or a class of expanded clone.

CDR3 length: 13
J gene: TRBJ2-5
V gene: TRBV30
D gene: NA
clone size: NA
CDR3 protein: CAWSVRNAGDQYF
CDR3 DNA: TGTGCCTGGAGTGTACGGAACGCCGGGGACCAGTACTTC

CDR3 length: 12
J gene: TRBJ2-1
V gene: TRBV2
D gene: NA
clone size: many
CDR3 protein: CATTGFYNEQFF
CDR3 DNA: TGTGCCACCACAGGATTCTACAATGAGCAGTTCTTC

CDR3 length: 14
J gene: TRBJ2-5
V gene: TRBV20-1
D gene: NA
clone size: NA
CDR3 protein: CSARRPPNLETQYF
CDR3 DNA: TGCAGTGCTAGACGACCACCGAACTTAGAGACCCAGTACTTC

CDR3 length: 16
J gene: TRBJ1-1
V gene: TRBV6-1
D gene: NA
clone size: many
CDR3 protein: CASSSLSGGANTEAFF
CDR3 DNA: TGTGCCAGCAGTTCCCTCTCGGGGGGCGCGAACACTGAAGCTTTCTTT

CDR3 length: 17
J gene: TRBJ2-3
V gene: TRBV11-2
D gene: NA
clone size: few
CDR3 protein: CASSLAGTFPGTDTQYF
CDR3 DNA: TGTGCCAGCAGCTTAGCCGGGACGTTCCCGGGGACAGATACGCAGTATTTT

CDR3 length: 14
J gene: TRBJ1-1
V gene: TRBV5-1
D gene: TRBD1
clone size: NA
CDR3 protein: CASDTGQENTEAFF
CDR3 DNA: TGCGCCAGCGATACTGGACAGGAGAACACTGAAGCTTTCTTT

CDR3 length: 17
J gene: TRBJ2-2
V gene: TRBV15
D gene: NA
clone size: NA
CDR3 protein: CATSRVLTDSYTGELFF
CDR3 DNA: TGTGCCACCAGCAGAGTACTAACGGACAGCTACACCGGGGAGCTGTTTTTT

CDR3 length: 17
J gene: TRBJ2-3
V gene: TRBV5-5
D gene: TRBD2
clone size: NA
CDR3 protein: CASSSSTGLAATDTQYF
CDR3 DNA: TGTGCCAGCAGCTCCTCGACTGGGCTAGCGGCCACAGATACGCAGTATTTT

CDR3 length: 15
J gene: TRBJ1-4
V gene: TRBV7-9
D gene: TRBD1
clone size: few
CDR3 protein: CASSYTGDPNEKLFF
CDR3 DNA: TGTGCCAGCAGCTACACAGGGGACCCCAATGAAAAACTGTTTTTT

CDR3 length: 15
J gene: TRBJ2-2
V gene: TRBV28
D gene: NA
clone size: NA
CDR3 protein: CASRGGAANTGELFF
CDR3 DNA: TGTGCCAGCAGAGGCGGGGCAGCGAACACCGGGGAGCTGTTTTTT

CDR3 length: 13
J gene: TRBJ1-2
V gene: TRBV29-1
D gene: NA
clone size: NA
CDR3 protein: CSVEQSDRFGYTF
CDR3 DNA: TGCAGCGTTGAACAATCGGATAGGTTTGGCTACACCTTC

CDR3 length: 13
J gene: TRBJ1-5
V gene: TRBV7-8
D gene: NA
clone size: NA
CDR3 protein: CASSLGPGSSQHF
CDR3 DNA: TGTGCCAGCAGTTTAGGACCGGGCTCATCACAGCATTTT

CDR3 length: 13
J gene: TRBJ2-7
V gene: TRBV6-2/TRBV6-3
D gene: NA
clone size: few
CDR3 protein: CASKDFTWDEQYF
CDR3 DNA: TGTGCCAGCAAGGACTTTACTTGGGACGAGCAGTACTTC

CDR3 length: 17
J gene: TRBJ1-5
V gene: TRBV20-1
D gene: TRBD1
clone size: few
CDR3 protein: CSARSSRGLASNQPQHF
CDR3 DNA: TGCAGTGCTAGAAGCTCCAGGGGGCTAGCCAGCAATCAGCCCCAGCATTTT

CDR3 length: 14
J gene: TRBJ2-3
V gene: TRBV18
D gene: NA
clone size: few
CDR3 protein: CASSPEGNTDTQYF
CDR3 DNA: TGTGCCAGCTCACCAGAGGGAAACACAGATACGCAGTATTTT

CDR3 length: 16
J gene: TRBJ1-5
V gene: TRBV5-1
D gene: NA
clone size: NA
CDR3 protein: CASSLGSGGSNQPQHF
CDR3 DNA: TGCGCCAGCAGCTTGGGGTCGGGTGGAAGCAATCAGCCCCAGCATTTT

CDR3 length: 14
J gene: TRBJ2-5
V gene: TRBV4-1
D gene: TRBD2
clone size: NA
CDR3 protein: CASSLAGVAETQYF
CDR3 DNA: TGCGCCAGCAGTCTCGCGGGAGTAGCAGAGACCCAGTACTTC

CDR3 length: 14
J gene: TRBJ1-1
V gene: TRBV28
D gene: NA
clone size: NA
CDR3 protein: CASSSGGAATEAFF
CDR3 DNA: TGTGCCAGCAGTTCCGGAGGGGCGGCCACTGAAGCTTTCTTT

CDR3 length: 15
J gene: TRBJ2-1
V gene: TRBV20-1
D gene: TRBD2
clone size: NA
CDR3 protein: CSAPGGTSGSNEQFF
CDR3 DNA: TGCAGTGCCCCGGGGGGGACTAGCGGGAGTAATGAGCAGTTCTTC

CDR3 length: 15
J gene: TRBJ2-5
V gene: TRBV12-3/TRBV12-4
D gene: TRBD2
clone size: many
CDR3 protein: CASSSGGLDQETQYF
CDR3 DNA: TGTGCCAGCAGTTCCGGGGGACTAGATCAAGAGACCCAGTACTTC

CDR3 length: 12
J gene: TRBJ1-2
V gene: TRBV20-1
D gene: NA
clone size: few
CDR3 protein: CSASKQTYGYTF
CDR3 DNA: TGCAGTGCTAGCAAACAGACCTATGGCTACACCTTC

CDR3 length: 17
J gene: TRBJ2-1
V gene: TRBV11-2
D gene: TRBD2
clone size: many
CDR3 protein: CASSRTTGTSGSNEQFF
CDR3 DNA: TGTGCCAGCAGCCGAACCACCGGGACTAGCGGGAGCAATGAGCAGTTCTTC

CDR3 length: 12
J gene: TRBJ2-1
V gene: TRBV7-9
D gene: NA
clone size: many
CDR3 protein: CASSLSGNEQFF
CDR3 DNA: TGTGCCAGCAGCTTAAGCGGGAATGAGCAGTTCTTC

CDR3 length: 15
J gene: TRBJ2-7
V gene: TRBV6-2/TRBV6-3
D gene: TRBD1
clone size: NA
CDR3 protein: CACSYSHRGLYEQYF
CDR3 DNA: TGTGCCTGCAGTTACTCACACAGGGGGCTCTACGAGCAGTACTTC

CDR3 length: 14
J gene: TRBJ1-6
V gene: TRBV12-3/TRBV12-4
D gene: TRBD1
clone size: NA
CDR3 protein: CASTVEQGFSPLHF
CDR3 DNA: TGTGCCAGCACCGTGGAACAGGGGTTTTCACCCCTCCACTTT

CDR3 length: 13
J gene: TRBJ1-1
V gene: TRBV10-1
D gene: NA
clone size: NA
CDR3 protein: CASSELQGTEAFF
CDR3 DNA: TGCGCCAGCAGTGAGCTGCAGGGTACTGAAGCTTTCTTT

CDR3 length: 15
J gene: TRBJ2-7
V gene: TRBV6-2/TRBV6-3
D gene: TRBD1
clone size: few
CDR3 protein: CATNRPGQGSYEQYF
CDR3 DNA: TGTGCCACCAACCGCCCGGGACAGGGTTCATACGAGCAGTACTTC

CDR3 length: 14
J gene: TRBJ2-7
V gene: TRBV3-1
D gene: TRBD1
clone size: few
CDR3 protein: CASSRDQQGWEQYF
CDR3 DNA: TGTGCCAGCAGCCGTGACCAACAGGGGTGGGAGCAGTACTTC

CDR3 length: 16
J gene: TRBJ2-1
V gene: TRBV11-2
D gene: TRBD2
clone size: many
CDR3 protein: CASSLDGAGGGNEQFF
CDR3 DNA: TGTGCCAGCAGCTTAGATGGAGCTGGGGGGGGCAATGAGCAGTTCTTC

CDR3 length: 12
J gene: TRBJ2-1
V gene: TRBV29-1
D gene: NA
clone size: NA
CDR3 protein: CSVGESRHEQFF
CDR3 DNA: TGCAGCGTTGGGGAAAGTCGGCATGAGCAGTTCTTC

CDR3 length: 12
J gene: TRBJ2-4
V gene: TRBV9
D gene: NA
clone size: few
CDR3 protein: CASSVEEDIQYF
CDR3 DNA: TGTGCCAGCAGCGTTGAAGAAGACATTCAGTACTTC

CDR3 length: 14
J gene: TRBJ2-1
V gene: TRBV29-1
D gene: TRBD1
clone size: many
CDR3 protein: CSVGGQGAYNEQFF
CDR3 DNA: TGCAGCGTTGGGGGACAGGGGGCCTACAATGAGCAGTTCTTC

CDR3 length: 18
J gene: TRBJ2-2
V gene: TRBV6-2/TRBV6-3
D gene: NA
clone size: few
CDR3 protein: CASSSPRDPRRYTGELFF
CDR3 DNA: TGTGCCAGCAGTAGTCCCCGGGACCCCCGAAGGTACACCGGGGAGCTGTTTTTT

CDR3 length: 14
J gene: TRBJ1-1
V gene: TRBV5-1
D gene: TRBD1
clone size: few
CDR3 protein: CASSWRGRGTEAFF
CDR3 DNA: TGCGCCAGCAGCTGGAGGGGGCGAGGTACTGAAGCTTTCTTT